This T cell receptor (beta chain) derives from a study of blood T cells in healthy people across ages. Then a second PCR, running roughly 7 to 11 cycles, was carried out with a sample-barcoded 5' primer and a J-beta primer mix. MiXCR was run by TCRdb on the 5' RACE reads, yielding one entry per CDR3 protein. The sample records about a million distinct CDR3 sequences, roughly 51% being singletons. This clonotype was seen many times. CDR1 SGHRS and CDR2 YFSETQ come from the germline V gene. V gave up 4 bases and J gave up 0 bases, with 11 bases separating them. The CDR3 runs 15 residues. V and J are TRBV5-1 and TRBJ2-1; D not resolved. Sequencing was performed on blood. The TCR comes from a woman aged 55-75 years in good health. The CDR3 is CASSTRRSSYNEQFF. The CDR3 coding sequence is TGCGCCAGCAGCACCAGACGAAGCTCCTACAATGAGCAGTTCTTC. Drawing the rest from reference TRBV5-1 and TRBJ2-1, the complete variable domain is KAGVTQTPRYLIKTRGQQVTLSCSPISGHRSVSWYQQTPGQGLQFLFEYFSETQRNKGNFPGRFSGRQFSNSRSEMNVSTLELGDSALYLCASSTRRSSYNEQFFGPGTRLTVL.